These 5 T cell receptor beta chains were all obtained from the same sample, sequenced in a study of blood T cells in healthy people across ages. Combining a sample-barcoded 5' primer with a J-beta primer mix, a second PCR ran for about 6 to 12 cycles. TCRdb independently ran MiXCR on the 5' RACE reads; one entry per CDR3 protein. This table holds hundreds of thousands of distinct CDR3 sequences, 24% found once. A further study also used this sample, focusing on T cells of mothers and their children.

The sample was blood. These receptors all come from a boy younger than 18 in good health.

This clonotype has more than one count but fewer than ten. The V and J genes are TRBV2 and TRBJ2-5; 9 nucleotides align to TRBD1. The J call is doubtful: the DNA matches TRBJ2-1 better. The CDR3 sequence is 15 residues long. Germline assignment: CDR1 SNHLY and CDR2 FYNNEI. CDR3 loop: CASRATGGVFNEQFF. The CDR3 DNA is TGTGCCAGCAGAGCGACAGGGGGTGTATTCAATGAGCAGTTCTTC.

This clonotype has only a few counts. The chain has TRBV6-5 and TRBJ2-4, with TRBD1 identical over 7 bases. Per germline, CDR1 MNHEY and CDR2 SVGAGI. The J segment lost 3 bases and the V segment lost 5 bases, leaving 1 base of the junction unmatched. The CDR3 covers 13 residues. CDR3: CASSGDSKNIQYF. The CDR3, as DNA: TGTGCCAGCAGTGGGGACAGCAAAAACATTCAGTACTTC.

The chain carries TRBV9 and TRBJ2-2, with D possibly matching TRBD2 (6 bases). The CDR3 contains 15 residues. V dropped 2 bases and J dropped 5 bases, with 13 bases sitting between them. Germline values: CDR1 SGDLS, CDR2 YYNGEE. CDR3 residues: CASSVSGVRTGELFF. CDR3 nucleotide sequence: TGTGCCAGCAGCGTGTCGGGAGTACGAACCGGGGAGCTGTTTTTT.

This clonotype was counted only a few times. The chain's CDR3 is CASSAHLDTQYF. The CDR3 DNA follows: TGTGCCAGCAGCGCCCACTTAGATACGCAGTATTTT. The chain couples TRBV9 to TRBJ2-3; no definite D call. This CDR3 has 12 amino acids. In germline, CDR1 is SGDLS, CDR2 YYNGEE. The V end lost 3 bases, the J end lost 5 bases, and 7 bases lay between the germline ends.

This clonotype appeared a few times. The CDR3 loop is CASSAGRLGHFPTIYF. The DNA of the CDR3 is TGTGCCAGCAGCGCGGGACGGCTCGGGCACTTCCCCACCATATATTTT. The rearrangement joins TRBV11-2 to TRBJ1-3; perhaps TRBD1 as D (5 bases). Per germline, CDR1 SGHAT and CDR2 FQNNGV. The length of the CDR3 is 16 residues. Trimming left V 5 bases short and J 9 bases short, with 23 bases between.